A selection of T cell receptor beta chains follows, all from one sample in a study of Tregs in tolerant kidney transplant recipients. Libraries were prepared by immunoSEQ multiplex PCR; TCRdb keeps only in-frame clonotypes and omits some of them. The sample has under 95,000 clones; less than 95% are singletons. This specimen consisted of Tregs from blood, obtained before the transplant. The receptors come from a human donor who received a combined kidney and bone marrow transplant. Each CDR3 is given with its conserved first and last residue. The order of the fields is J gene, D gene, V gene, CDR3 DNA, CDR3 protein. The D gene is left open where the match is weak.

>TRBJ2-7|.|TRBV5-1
TGCGCCAGCAGCTTGGATGGCGGACCCTACGAGCAGTACTTC
CASSLDGGPYEQYF
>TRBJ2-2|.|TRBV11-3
TGTGCCAGCAGCTTTCAACCGAACACCGGGGAGCTGTTTTTT
CASSFQPNTGELFF
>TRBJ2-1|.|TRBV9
TGTGCCAGCAGCCCCCCAGTCCCCATCGGTGAGCAGTTCTTC
CASSPPVPIGEQFF
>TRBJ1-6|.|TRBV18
TGTGCCAGCTCACCGTCAGCAGGTTCACCCCTCCACTTT
CASSPSAGSPLHF
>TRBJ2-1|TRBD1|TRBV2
TGTGCCAGCAGTCGAGACAGGGATCCTGAGCAGTTCTTC
CASSRDRDPEQFF
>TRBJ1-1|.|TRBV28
TGTGCCAGCCGTGGGGGGAATTTGTACACTGAAGCTTTCTTT
CASRGGNLYTEAFF
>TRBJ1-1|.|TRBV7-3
TGTGCCAGCAGCTTACGGCCGAACACTGAAGCTTTCTTT
CASSLRPNTEAFF
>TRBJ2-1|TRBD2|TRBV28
TGTGCCAGCAGTTTAGTAATAGGACTAGCGGCCCGCTACAATGAGCAGTTCTTC
CASSLVIGLAARYNEQFF
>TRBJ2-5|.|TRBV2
TGTGCCAGCAGTCTAAGACTGCAAGAGACCCAGTACTTC
CASSLRLQETQYF
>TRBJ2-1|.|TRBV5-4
TGTGCCAGCAGCGAACAGGGTGAGCAGTTCTTC
CASSEQGEQFF
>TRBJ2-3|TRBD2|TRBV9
TGTGCCAGCAGCCCCCGACTAGCGGGAGAGGCGGATACGCAGTATTTT
CASSPRLAGEADTQYF
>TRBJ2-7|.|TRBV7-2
TGTGCCAGCAGCTTAGTAGGGGGGGACCGCGGAGAGCAGTACTTC
CASSLVGGDRGEQYF
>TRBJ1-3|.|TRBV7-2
TGTGCCAGCAGCCCAAGCGGCCAGACTGGAAACACCATATATTTT
CASSPSGQTGNTIYF
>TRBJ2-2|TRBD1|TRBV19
TGTGCCAGTAGTAGCACGACAGGGGCGAACACCGGGGAGCTGTTTTTT
CASSSTTGANTGELFF
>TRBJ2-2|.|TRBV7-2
TGTGCCAGCAGCTTAGAGCAGCGGGCCCAGACCGGGGAGCTGTTTTTT
CASSLEQRAQTGELFF
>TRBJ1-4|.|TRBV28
TGTGCCAGTGACAGCGGTCGGAATGAAAAACTGTTTTTT
CASDSGRNEKLFF
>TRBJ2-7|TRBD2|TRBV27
TGTGCCAGCAGTTTTAGCGGGAGCTACGAGCAGTACTTC
CASSFSGSYEQYF
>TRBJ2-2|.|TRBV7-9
TGTGCCAGCAGCTCCAAGGGTCCCGGGGAGCTGTTTTTT
CASSSKGPGELFF
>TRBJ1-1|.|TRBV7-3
TGTGCCAGCAGCCCTTTCGGGGGTGGAACTGAAGCTTTCTTT
CASSPFGGGTEAFF
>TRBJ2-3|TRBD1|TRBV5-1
TGCGCCAGCAGCTTGGGGACAGGGCAAATCTATTTT
CASSLGTGQIYF
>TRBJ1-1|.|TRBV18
TGTGCCAGCTCACCTCCCCCGAACACTGAAGCTTTCTTT
CASSPPPNTEAFF
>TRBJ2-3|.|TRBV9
TGTGCCAGCAGCCCTAGGGTTATCCCAGATACGCAGTATTTT
CASSPRVIPDTQYF
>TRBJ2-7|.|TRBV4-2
TGTGCCAGCAGCTTAACAAACCTAGCTCAGGGCGAGCAGTACTTC
CASSLTNLAQGEQYF
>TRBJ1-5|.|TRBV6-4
TGTGCCAGCAGCCCCCAGGGAGACCAGCCCCAGCATTTT
CASSPQGDQPQHF
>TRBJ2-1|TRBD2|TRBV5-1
TGCGCCAGCAGCTTGGTACGTCTAGCGGGAGCGGCCAACTACAATGAGCAGTTCTTC
CASSLVRLAGAANYNEQFF
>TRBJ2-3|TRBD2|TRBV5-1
TGCGCCAGCAGCTGGGCTCCGGGACTAGCGGGAGCAGATACGCAGTATTTT
CASSWAPGLAGADTQYF
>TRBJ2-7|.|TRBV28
TGTGCCAGCAGTAGACTAGTAGGCTACGAGCAGTACTTC
CASSRLVGYEQYF
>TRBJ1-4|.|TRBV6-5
TGTGCCAGCAGTTACTCCTTTGCAACTAATGAAAAACTGTTTTTT
CASSYSFATNEKLFF
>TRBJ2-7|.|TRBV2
TGTGCCAGCAGTGTAAGCTACGAGCAGTACTTC
CASSVSYEQYF
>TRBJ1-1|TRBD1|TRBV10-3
TGTGCCATCAGAACGAACCAGGACAGGTACTACAACACTGAAGCTTTCTTT
CAIRTNQDRYYNTEAFF
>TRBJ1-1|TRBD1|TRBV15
TGTGCCACCAGCGGCAGGGGGACTGAAGCTTTCTTT
CATSGRGTEAFF
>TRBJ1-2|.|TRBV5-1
TGCGCCAGCAGCTTGGGCGCCGGGACTGATTGGGGCTACACCTTC
CASSLGAGTDWGYTF
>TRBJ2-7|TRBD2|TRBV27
TGTGCCAGCAGGCGCACTGGACTAGCGGGAGGGCCTTACGAGCAGTACTTC
CASRRTGLAGGPYEQYF
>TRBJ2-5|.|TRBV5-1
TGCGCCAGCAGTGGAGGGCCCCCTCATCCGGAGACCCAGTACTTC
CASSGGPPHPETQYF
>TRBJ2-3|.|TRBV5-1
TGCGCCAGCAGCTTGTTGGGCGGGGGCAGCACAGATACGCAGTATTTT
CASSLLGGGSTDTQYF
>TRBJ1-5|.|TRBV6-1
TGTGCCAGCAGTGAACAGGGTTTGGGCAATCAGCCCCAGCATTTT
CASSEQGLGNQPQHF
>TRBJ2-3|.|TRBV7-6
TGTGCCAGCAGCTTAAAGTCGCGGGACCTCACAGATACGCAGTATTTT
CASSLKSRDLTDTQYF
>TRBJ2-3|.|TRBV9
TGTGCCAGCGGCGGCAGGCAGACAGATACGCAGTATTTT
CASGGRQTDTQYF
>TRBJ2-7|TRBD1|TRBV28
TGTGCCAGCAGTTTGGTACAGGGGAACGAGCAGTACTTC
CASSLVQGNEQYF
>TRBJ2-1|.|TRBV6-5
TGTGCCAGCAGGAAAGAGAACTACAATGAGCAGTTCTTC
CASRKENYNEQFF
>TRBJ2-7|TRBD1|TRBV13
TGTGCCAGCAGCCCCCCCGGACAGGGTTACGAGCAGTACTTC
CASSPPGQGYEQYF
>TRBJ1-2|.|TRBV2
TGTGCCAGCAGTAGACACCCACGGGACTATGGCTACACCTTC
CASSRHPRDYGYTF
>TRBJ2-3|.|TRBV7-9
TGTGCCAGCCGGTGGCACACCGAAGCAGATACGCAGTATTTT
CASRWHTEADTQYF
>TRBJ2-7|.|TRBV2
TGTGCCAGCAGGCGGGCCTACGAGCAGTACTTC
CASRRAYEQYF
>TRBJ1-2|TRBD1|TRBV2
TGTGCCAGCAGTGAAGGGACAGGGAACTATGGCTACACCTTC
CASSEGTGNYGYTF
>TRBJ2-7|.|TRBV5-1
TGCGCCAGCAGCTTGGGCGGAGGCCGCTTCTACGAGCAGTACTTC
CASSLGGGRFYEQYF
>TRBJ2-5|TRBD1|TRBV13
TGTGCCAGCAGCGCCGGGACAGGGGCAGAGACCCAGTACTTC
CASSAGTGAETQYF
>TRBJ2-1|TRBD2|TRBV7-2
TGTGCCAGCAGCTTAGCGTCTGTGCTAGCGGGCCGGGGACCCTACAATGAGCAGTTCTTC
CASSLASVLAGRGPYNEQFF
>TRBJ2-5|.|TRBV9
TGTGCCAGCAGCGGGTCAGGAGGGGTGGAGACCCAGTACTTC
CASSGSGGVETQYF
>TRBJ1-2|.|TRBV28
TGTGCCAGCAGTGGTCACAGTTCCGGCTACACCTTC
CASSGHSSGYTF
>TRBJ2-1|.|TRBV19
TGTGCCAGTAGACGAGACAGGAGCTCCTACAATGAGCAGTTCTTC
CASRRDRSSYNEQFF
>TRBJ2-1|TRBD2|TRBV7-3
TGTGCCAGCAGCTTAACGGTAGCGGGAGGGTCCAATGAGCAGTTCTTC
CASSLTVAGGSNEQFF
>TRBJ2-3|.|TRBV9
TGTGCCAGCAGCGTAGCGGGAGTCACAGATACGCAGTATTTT
CASSVAGVTDTQYF